This is a list of T cell receptor beta chains from one sample in a study of T cells in Graves' hyperthyroidism and ophthalmopathy. TCRdb analysed the multiplex PCR reads with MiXCR anew, one entry per CDR3 protein. This sample has 300,000 to 450,000 distinct CDR3 sequences, with 15% found just once. Input material: blood. The receptors stem from a woman in her twenties or thirties with Graves' hyperthyroidism. Each CDR3 is given with its conserved first and last residue. A D gene is named only where the DNA matches it firmly. Size values are once, few and many counts, or a class for expanded clones, and some rows have none.

clone size	D gene	V gene	J gene	CDR3 DNA	CDR3 protein
-	-	TRBV25-1	TRBJ2-1	TGTGCCAGCAGTAGTTCGGAGTGGGGCAATGAGCAGTTCTTC	CASSSSEWGNEQFF
once	-	TRBV7-2	TRBJ1-6	TGTGCCAGCGGCTTCGGCTCGGGGCCCCTCCACTTT	CASGFGSGPLHF
-	-	TRBV24-1	TRBJ2-7	TGTGCCACCAGTGAGAGAATCCCTCCCCGATACTACGAGCAGTACTTC	CATSERIPPRYYEQYF
few	TRBD1	TRBV6-4	TRBJ2-7	TGTGCCAGCAGTTACTCTCCTGGGACAGGGGTGGCCTACGAGCAGTACTTC	CASSYSPGTGVAYEQYF
many	TRBD2	TRBV11-2	TRBJ2-1	TGTGCCAGCAGCCCCGTAGCGGGTCGCACCGGCAATGAGCAGTTCTTC	CASSPVAGRTGNEQFF
-	-	TRBV24-1	TRBJ2-3	TGTGCCACCAGTGATTTCGCAGGAACTAGCACAGATACGCAGTATTTT	CATSDFAGTSTDTQYF
-	-	TRBV7-9	TRBJ2-3	TGTGCCAGCAGCTTAGGGTCCGGGACCCTGAGCACAGATACGCAGTATTTT	CASSLGSGTLSTDTQYF
-	-	TRBV11-2	TRBJ2-3	TGTGCCAGCAACAAAAGGGGCGAAGGCACAGATACGCAGTATTTT	CASNKRGEGTDTQYF
-	TRBD1	TRBV19	TRBJ2-7	TGTGCCAGTAGTACCACCGGGACAGGGATCCACGAGCAGTACTTC	CASSTTGTGIHEQYF
-	TRBD1	TRBV14	TRBJ2-6	TGTGCCAGCAGCCACCGGACAGGGATCTCTGGGGCCAACGTCCTGACTTTC	CASSHRTGISGANVLTF
-	TRBD2	TRBV5-1	TRBJ2-7	TGCGCCAGCAGCTTGGCGGGTCTAGCGGGAAAGAGCTCCTACGAGCAGTACTTC	CASSLAGLAGKSSYEQYF
-	-	TRBV3-1	TRBJ2-7	TGTGCCAGCAGTGCATCGCGGGACAGAGGCAACGAGCAGTACTTC	CASSASRDRGNEQYF
-	-	TRBV5-6	TRBJ2-1	TGTGCCAGCAGCCCCGGGGCCGACTCCTACAATGAGCAGTTCTTC	CASSPGADSYNEQFF
-	TRBD2	TRBV4-1	TRBJ2-7	TGCGCCAGCAGCAGTACTAGCGGGAGGCCCGAGCAGTACTTC	CASSSTSGRPEQYF
many	TRBD1	TRBV11-2	TRBJ1-6	TGTGCCAGCAGCATCAGGGGGAACTCACCCCTCCACTTT	CASSIRGNSPLHF
-	TRBD1	TRBV28	TRBJ2-7	TGTGCCAGCAGTAACACCGGGACAGGGGATGACGAGCAGTACTTC	CASSNTGTGDDEQYF
few	TRBD2	TRBV7-3	TRBJ2-5	TGTGCCAGCAGCTCCACAGGCGGGGGGGGAGAGACCCAGTACTTC	CASSSTGGGGETQYF
-	TRBD2	TRBV5-1	TRBJ2-7	TGCGCCAGCAGCGCCAGACTAGCGGGAGCCTACGAGCAGTACTTC	CASSARLAGAYEQYF
-	-	TRBV3-1	TRBJ1-2	TGTGCCAGCAGCCCCTTGGTAACGCGGAACTATGGCTACACCTTC	CASSPLVTRNYGYTF
-	-	TRBV6-2/TRBV6-3	TRBJ1-1	TGTGCCAGCAGTCGAGGGGTTGGTAACACTGAAGCTTTCTTT	CASSRGVGNTEAFF
many	TRBD1	TRBV15	TRBJ2-3	TGTGCCACCAGCAGAGATCAAGGGGGCGCAGATACGCAGTATTTT	CATSRDQGGADTQYF
-	-	TRBV24-1	TRBJ2-2	TGTGCCACCTTGGGACGATCGAACACCGGGGAGCTGTTTTTT	CATLGRSNTGELFF
few	-	TRBV12-3/TRBV12-4	TRBJ1-2	TGTGCCAGCAGCTATGGGACGGGGGGCGCGAGCGGCTACACCTTC	CASSYGTGGASGYTF
few	-	TRBV9	TRBJ2-5	TGTGCCAGCAGCGTAGCGGGGTCAAAAGAGACCCAGTACTTC	CASSVAGSKETQYF
many	-	TRBV27	TRBJ2-7	TGTGCCAGCAGTTTAGGCACCCTCAACGAGCAGTACTTC	CASSLGTLNEQYF
many	TRBD2	TRBV30	TRBJ2-7	TGTGCCTGGAGTAACGTTCCGGGACTAGCGGGAGCGACCTACGAGCAGTACTTC	CAWSNVPGLAGATYEQYF
many	-	TRBV27	TRBJ1-4	TGTGCCAGCAGTTTATCCCCTGGCGGGGCTGGGGATGAAAAACTGTTTTTT	CASSLSPGGAGDEKLFF
many	-	TRBV18	TRBJ2-2	TGTGCCAGCTCACCTGAGGGGTCTTCGAACACCGGGGAGCTGTTTTTT	CASSPEGSSNTGELFF
many	-	TRBV6-1	TRBJ1-5	TGTGCCAGCAGTGAAGCCGGGTCTCAGCCCCAGCATTTT	CASSEAGSQPQHF